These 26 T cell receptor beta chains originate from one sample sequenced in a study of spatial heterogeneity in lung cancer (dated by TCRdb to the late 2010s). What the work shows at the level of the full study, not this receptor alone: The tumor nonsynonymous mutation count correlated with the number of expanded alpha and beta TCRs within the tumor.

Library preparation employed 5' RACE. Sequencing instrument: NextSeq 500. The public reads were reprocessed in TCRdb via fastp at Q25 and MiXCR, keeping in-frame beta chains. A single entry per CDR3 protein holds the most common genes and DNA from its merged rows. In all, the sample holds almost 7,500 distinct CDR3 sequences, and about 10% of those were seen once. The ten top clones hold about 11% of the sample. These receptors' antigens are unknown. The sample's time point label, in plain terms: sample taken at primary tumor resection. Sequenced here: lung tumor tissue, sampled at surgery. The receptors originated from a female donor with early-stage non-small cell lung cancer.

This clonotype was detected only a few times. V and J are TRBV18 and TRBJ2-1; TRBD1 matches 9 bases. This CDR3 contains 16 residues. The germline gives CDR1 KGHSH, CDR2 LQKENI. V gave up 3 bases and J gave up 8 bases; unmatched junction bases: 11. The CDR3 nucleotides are TGTGCCAGCTCACCCACACCGGGGACAGGGACTCATGAGCAGTTCTTC. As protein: CASSPTPGTGTHEQFF.

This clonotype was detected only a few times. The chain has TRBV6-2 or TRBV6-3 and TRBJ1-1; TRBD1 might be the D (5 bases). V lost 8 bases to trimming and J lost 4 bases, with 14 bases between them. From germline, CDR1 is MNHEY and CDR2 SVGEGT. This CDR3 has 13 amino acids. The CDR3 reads CASQGGDRTEAFF. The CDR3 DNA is TGTGCCAGCCAAGGTGGGGACCGCACTGAAGCTTTCTTT.

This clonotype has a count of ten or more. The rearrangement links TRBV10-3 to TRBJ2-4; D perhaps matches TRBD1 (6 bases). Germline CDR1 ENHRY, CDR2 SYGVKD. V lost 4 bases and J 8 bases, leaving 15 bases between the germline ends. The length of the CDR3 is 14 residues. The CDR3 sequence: CAISGDTADDIQYF. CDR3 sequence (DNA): TGTGCCATCAGTGGGGACACCGCCGACGACATTCAGTACTTC.

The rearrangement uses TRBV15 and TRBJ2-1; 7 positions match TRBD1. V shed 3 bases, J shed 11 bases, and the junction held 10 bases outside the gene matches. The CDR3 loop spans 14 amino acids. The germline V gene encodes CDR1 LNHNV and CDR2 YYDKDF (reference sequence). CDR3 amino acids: CATSSYSGGEQQFF. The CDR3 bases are TGTGCCACCAGCAGCTACTCAGGGGGTGAACAGCAGTTCTTC.

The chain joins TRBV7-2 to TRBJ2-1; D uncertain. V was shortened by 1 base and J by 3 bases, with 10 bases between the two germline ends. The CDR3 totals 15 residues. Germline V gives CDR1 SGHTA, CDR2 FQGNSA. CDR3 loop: CASSLVSASYNEQFF. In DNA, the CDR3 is TGTGCCAGCAGCTTAGTCTCCGCTAGCTACAATGAGCAGTTCTTC. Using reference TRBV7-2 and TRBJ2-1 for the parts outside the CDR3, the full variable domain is GAGVSQSPSNKVTEKGKDVELRCDPISGHTALYWYRQSLGQGLEFLIYFQGNSAPDKSGLPSDRFSAERTGGSVSTLTIQRTQQEDSAVYLCASSLVSASYNEQFFGPGTRLTVL.

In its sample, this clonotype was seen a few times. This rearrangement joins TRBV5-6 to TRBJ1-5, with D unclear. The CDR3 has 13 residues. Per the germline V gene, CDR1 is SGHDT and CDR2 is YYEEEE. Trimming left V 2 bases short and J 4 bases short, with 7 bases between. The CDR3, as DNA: TGTGCCAGCAGCTTTTCCGAGAATCAGCCCCAGCATTTT. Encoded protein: CASSFSENQPQHF.

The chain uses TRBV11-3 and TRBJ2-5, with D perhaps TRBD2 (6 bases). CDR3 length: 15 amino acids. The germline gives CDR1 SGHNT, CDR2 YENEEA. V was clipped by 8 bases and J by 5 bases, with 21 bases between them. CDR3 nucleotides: TGTGCCAGCCAGGCGGGATTTCAGGGCTGGGAGACCCAGTACTTC. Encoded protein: CASQAGFQGWETQYF.

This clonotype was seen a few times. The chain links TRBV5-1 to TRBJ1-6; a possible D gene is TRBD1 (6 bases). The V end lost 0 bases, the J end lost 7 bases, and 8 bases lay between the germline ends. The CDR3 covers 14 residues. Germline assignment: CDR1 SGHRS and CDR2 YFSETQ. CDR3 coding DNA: TGCGCCAGCAGCTTGGCAGGGACAAATTCACCCCTCCACTTT. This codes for CASSLAGTNSPLHF.

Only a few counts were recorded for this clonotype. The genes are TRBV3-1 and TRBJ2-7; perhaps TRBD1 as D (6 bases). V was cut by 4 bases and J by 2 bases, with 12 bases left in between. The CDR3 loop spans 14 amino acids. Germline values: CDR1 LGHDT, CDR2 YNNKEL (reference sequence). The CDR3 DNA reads TGTGCCAGCAGCCCATCCGGGACACCCTACGAGCAGTACTTC. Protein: CASSPSGTPYEQYF.

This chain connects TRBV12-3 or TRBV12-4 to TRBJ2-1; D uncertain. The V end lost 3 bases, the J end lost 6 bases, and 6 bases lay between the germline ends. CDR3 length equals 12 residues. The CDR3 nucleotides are TGTGCCAGCAGTTTTCTGGGCAATGAGCAGTTCTTC. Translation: CASSFLGNEQFF.

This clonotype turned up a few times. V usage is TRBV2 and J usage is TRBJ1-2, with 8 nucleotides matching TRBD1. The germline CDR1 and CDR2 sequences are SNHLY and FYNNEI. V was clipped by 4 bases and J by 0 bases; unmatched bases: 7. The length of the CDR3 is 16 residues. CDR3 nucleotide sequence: TGTGCCAGCAGTGTAGGAGAGGACAGGGCTAACTATGGCTACACCTTC. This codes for CASSVGEDRANYGYTF.

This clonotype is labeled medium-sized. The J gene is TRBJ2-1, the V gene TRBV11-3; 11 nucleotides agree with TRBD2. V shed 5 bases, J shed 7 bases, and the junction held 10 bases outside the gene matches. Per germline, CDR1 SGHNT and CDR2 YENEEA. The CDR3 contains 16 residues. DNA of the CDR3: TGTGCCAGCAGCCCCCATACTAGCGGGGGAAGTAATGAGCAGTTCTTC. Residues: CASSPHTSGGSNEQFF.

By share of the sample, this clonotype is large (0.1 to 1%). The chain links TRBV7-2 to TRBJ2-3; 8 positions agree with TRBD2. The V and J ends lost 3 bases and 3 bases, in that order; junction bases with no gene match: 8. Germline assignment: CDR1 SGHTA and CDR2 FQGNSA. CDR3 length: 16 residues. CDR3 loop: CASSFAGGSQTDTQYF. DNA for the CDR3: TGTGCCAGCAGCTTCGCGGGGGGCTCGCAAACAGATACGCAGTATTTT.

The CDR3 is CASSLAAAPYEQYF. The CDR3, as DNA: TGTGCCAGCAGCTTAGCAGCGGCCCCCTACGAGCAGTACTTC. The chain uses TRBV7-2 and TRBJ2-7; tentative D call: TRBD2 (5 bases). CDR1 SGHTA and CDR2 FQGNSA come from the germline V gene. This CDR3 is 14 amino acids long. The germline V and J ends were trimmed by 0 bases and 2 bases, with 8 bases remaining between them.

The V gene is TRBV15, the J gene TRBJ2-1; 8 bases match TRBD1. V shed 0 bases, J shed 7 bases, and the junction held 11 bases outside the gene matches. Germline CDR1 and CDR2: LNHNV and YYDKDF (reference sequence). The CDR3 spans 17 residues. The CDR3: CATSRDGQGSMRNEQFF. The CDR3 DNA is TGTGCCACCAGCAGAGACGGACAGGGTTCTATGCGGAATGAGCAGTTCTTC.

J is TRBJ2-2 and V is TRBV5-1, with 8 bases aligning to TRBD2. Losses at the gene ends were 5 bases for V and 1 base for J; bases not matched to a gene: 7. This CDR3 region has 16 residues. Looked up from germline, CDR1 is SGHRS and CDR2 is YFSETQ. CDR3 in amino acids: CASRSAGGRNTGELFF. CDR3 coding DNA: TGCGCCAGCAGGTCCGCGGGGGGCCGGAACACCGGGGAGCTGTTTTTT.

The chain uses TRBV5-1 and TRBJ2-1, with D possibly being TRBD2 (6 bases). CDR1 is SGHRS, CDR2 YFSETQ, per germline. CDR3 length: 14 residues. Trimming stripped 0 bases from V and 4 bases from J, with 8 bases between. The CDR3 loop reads CASSLGLGYNEQFF. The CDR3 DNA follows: TGCGCCAGCAGCTTGGGACTAGGGTACAATGAGCAGTTCTTC.

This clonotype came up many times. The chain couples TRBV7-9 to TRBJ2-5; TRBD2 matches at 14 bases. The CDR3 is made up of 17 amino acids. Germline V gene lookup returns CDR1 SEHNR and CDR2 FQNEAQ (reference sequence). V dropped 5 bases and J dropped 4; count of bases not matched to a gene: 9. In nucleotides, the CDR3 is TGTGCCAGCAGCCAAAGCGGACTAGCGGGGGGAGGAGAGACCCAGTACTTC. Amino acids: CASSQSGLAGGGETQYF.

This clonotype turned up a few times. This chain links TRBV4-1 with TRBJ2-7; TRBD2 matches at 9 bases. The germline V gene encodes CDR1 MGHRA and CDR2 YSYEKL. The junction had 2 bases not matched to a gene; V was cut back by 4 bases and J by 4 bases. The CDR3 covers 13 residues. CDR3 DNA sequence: TGCGCCAGCAGCCTCAGCGGGGGGTACGAGCAGTACTTC. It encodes CASSLSGGYEQYF.

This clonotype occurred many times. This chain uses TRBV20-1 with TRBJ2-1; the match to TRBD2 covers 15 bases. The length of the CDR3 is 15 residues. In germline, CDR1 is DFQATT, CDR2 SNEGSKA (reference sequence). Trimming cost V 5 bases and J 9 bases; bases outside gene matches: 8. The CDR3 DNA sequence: TGCAGTGCTTTCGCCGGGACTAGCGGGGGGAGTGAGCAGTTCTTC. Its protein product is CSAFAGTSGGSEQFF.

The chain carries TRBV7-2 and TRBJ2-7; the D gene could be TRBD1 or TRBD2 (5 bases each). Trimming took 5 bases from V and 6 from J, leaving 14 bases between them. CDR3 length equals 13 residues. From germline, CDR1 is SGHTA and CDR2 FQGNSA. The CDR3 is CASSRGGKLEQYF. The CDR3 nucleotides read TGTGCCAGCAGCCGGGGCGGTAAACTCGAGCAGTACTTC.

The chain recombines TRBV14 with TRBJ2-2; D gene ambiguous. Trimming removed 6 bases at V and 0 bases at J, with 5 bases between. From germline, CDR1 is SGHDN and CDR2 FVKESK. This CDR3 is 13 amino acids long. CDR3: CASRDPNTGELFF. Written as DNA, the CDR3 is TGTGCCAGCAGGGATCCGAACACCGGGGAGCTGTTTTTT. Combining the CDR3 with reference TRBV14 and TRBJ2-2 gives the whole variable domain EAGVTQFPSHSVIEKGQTVTLRCDPISGHDNLYWYRRVMGKEIKFLLHFVKESKQDESGMPNNRFLAERTGGTYSTLKVQPAELEDSGVYFCASRDPNTGELFFGEGSRLTVL.

The CDR3 sequence: CASSPSSGGFYEQYF. CDR3 coding DNA: TGTGCCAGCAGTCCGTCTAGCGGGGGGTTCTACGAGCAGTACTTC. This chain links TRBV12-3 or TRBV12-4 with TRBJ2-7; 11 nucleotides match TRBD2. V gave up 5 bases and J gave up 3 bases; unmatched junction bases: 6. CDR3 length equals 15 residues.

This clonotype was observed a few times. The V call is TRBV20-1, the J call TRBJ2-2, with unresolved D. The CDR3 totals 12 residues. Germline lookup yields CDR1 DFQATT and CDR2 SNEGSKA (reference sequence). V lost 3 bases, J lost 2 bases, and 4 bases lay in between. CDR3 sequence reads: CSASGNTGELFF. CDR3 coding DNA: TGCAGTGCTAGCGGTAACACCGGGGAGCTGTTTTTT.

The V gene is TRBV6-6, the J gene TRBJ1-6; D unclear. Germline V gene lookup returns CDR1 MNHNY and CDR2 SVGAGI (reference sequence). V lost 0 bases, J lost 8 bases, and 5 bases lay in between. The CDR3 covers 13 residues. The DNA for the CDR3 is TGTGCCAGCAGTTACTCGTGGGATTCACCCCTCCACTTT. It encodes CASSYSWDSPLHF.

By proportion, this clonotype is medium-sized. CDR3 in amino acids: CASTLGLAGVGELFF. CDR3 coding DNA: TGTGCCAGCACCCTGGGACTAGCGGGGGTTGGGGAGCTGTTTTTT. The chain couples TRBV6-1 to TRBJ2-2; 14 nucleotides match TRBD2. CDR1 and CDR2 (germline): MNHNS, SASEGT. The trim removed 7 bases at V and 8 bases at J, leaving 6 bases unmatched. This CDR3 has 15 residues.